The 5 T cell receptor beta chains given below trace back to one sample, sequenced in a study of monozygotic twins with inflammatory bowel disease. TCRdb re-called the 5' RACE reads and shows each CDR3 protein once, DNA omitted. Its table records around 380,000 distinct CDR3 sequences. The sample consisted of blood. All receptors derive from a human donor with ulcerative colitis or Crohn's disease, or a healthy co-twin of an affected twin (not recorded which).

This sequence joins TRBV6-2 or TRBV6-3 and TRBJ2-6; lacking DNA, the TRBD1 call made by TCRdb goes unchecked. The CDR3 is 19 residues long. CDR1 and CDR2 (germline): MNHEY, SVGEGT. The CDR3 protein is CASSATGTGGFSGANVLTF.

The chain recombines TRBV9 with TRBJ1-4; TCRdb's D gene call, TRBD1, goes unchecked for lack of DNA. The CDR3 extends over 15 amino acids. In germline, CDR1 is SGDLS, CDR2 YYNGEE. CDR3 loop: CASSGRGETNEKLFF.

The rearrangement links TRBV7-6 to TRBJ1-4. Germline values: CDR1 SGHVS, CDR2 FNYEAQ. This CDR3 has 14 residues. CDR3 residues: CASSLASTGEKLFF.

The chain links TRBV3-1 to TRBJ2-7; TCRdb names TRBD1, which stays unverified in the absence of DNA. The CDR3 runs 13 residues. Germline V CDR1 and CDR2: LGHDT, YNNKEL (reference sequence). The CDR3 region is CASSQAGGNEQYF.

The chain joins TRBV19 to TRBJ1-2. The CDR3 covers 12 residues. Germline loops: CDR1 LNHDA, CDR2 SQIVND (reference sequence). The CDR3 reads CASSFTTFGYTF.